Below are 8 T cell receptor beta chains sequenced from a single sample in a study of tumor-infiltrating lymphocytes in primary liver carcinoma. From about 20-30 mg of unsorted bulk tissue, DNA and RNA were co-extracted together. A constant-region primer primed TCR beta cDNA synthesis from around 500 ng of total RNA. Nested multiplex PCR, run for three rounds with slightly modified ARM-PCR, yielded TCR beta libraries. In the first two PCR rounds, TRBV1-TRBV30 forward primers were paired with a C-beta reverse primer, and each round lasted around 10 cycles. TCRdb re-called the multiplex PCR reads with MiXCR, one entry per CDR3 protein. Of some 180,000 distinct CDR3 sequences in the sample, 85% were seen once. Sample: tumor tissue from primary liver carcinoma. All receptors come from a middle-aged man with primary liver carcinoma and hepatitis B virus infection.

Points on this clonotype: It may be a read error: a sequence one base away is much more abundant. The chain has TRBV5-1 and TRBJ2-2, with a possible D match to TRBD1 (6 bases). V gave up 2 bases and J gave up 3 bases, with 11 bases separating them. The CDR3 runs to 15 residues. Germline CDR1 is SGHRS and CDR2 is YFSETQ. The CDR3 nucleotides read TGCGCCAGCAGCTTCTTTCCAGGGGACACCGGGGAGCTGTTTTTT. It translates to CASSFFPGDTGELFF.

In regard to this clonotype: The junction and the germline gene differ at one end; a read error may be behind it. In DNA, the CDR3 is TGTGCCAGCAGCTTTTGGCACATCGGGGAGCAGTTTTTT. As protein: CASSFWHIGEQFF. V and J are TRBV11-1 and TRBJ2-2, with a possible D match to TRBD2 (5 bases). Germline CDR1 is SGHAT and CDR2 is FQDESV (reference sequence). The CDR3 has 13 amino acids.

Regarding this clonotype: One end of the junction is discordant with germline, which a read error may explain. The CDR3, as DNA: TGTGCCAGCAGCTTAGGCGGGACCACTAGCTACGAGCAGTATTTC. Its protein is CASSLGGTTSYEQYF. The genes are TRBV5-5 and TRBJ2-7; D is possibly TRBD2 (6 bases). The CDR3 contains 15 residues. Germline CDR1 reads SGHKS; CDR2 reads YYEKEE (reference sequence).

The genes are TRBV12-3 or TRBV12-4 and TRBJ2-1; D is unclear. Trimming pared 3 bases from V and 8 bases from J, leaving 11 bases between. The CDR3 runs 13 residues. CDR3 nucleotide sequence: TGTGCCAGCAGTTTCTCAAACCCCCATGAGCAGTTCTTC. Its translation is CASSFSNPHEQFF.

On this clonotype itself: A much larger clone sits a single nucleotide away, making a read error possible. The rearrangement links TRBV4-3 to TRBJ2-1, with D unclear. Germline-derived CDR1 and CDR2 are LGHNA and YSLEER. This CDR3 contains 15 residues. The CDR3 region is CASSQVTAIYSEQFF. The CDR3 coding sequence is TGCGCCAGCAGCCAAGTAACAGCCATCTACAGTGAGCAGTTCTTC.

The J gene is TRBJ1-4, the V gene TRBV30; TRBD1 agrees at 8 bases. Germline V gene sequence: CDR1 GTSNPN, CDR2 SVGIG (reference sequence). CDR3 length: 13 amino acids. CDR3 in amino acids: CVSETGDNEKLFF. In nucleotides, the CDR3 is TGTGTCTCAGAGACAGGGGATAATGAAAAACTGTTTTTT.

To note about this clonotype: Germline is not matched at one junction end, which may reflect a read error. The rearrangement uses TRBV5-1 and TRBJ2-4; possible D gene TRBD1, 6 bases. The CDR3 totals 15 residues. Germline CDR1 reads SGHRS; CDR2 reads YFSETQ. CDR3 sequence: CASSLRGFEENIKYF. The CDR3 DNA follows: TGCGCCAGCAGCTTGAGGGGGTTTGAAGAAAACATTAAGTACTTT.

This clonotype was observed once. Germline and junction disagree at one end, which may indicate a read error. CDR3 nucleotides: TGTGCCAGCAGCCAGAGGGCCTATCATCCCCAGCATTTT. Protein product: CASSQRAYHPQHF. The gene calls are TRBV12-3 or TRBV12-4 and TRBJ1-5; the D is unclear. The CDR3 consists of 13 residues.